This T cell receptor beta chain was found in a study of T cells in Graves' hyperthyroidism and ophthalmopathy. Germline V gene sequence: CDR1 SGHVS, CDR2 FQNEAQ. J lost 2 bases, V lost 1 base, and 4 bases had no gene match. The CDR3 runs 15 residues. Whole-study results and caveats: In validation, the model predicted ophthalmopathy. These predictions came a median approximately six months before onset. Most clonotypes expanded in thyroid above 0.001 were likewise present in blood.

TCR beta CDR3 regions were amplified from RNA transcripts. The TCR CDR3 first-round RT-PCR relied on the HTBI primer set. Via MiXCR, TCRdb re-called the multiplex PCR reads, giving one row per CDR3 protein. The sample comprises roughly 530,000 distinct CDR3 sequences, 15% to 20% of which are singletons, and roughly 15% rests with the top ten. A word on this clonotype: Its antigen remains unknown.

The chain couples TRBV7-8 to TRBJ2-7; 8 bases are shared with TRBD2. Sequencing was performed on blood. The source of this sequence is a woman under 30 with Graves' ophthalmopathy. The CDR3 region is CASSLGAGDPYEQYF. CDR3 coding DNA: TGTGCCAGCAGCTTAGGAGCGGGAGACCCCTACGAGCAGTACTTC.